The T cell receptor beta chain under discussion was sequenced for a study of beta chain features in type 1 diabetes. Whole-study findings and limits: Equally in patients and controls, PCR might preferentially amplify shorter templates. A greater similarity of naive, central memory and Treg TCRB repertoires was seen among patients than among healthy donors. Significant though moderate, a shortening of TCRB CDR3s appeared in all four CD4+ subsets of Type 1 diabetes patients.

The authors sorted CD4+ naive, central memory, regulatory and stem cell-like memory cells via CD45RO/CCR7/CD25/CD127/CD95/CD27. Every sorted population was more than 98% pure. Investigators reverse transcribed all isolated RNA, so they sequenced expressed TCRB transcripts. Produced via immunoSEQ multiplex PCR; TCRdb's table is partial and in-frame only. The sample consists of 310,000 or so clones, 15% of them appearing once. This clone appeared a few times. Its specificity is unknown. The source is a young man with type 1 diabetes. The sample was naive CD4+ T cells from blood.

In DNA, the CDR3 is TGTGCCATCAGTGATCACGACAGGGACAGCGAGCAGTACTTC. The encoded protein is CAISDHDRDSEQYF. The rearrangement uses TRBV10-3 and TRBJ2-7; TRBD1 agrees at 7 bases. Trimming at V came to 3 bases and at J to 6 bases, leaving 8 bases not matched to a gene. The germline gives CDR1 ENHRY, CDR2 SYGVKD. This CDR3 is built from 14 residues.